This T cell receptor beta chain is drawn from a study of blood T cell repertoires in COVID-19. Study-level background: Some COVID-19 samples were acute and others convalescent; all came from the United States, Italy and Spain. PBMCs, B-cell-depleted T cells, or T cells provided the cDNA or gDNA that made up the material.

Source study methods: By means of reference gene primer amplification, nucleated cell counts were estimated. Only in-frame clones appear in the TCRdb table, and some are missing; sequencing was by immunoSEQ multiplex PCR. The V and J calls and the clone size are those of that table, but D and trimming were determined from the DNA. The table has roughly 97,000 clones, 70% to 90% seen once. CDR1 is WNHNN, CDR2 SYGVQD, per germline (reference sequence). V shed 0 bases, J shed 4 bases, and the junction held 20 bases outside the gene matches. The CDR3 contains 20 residues. Material: peripheral blood. The V call is TRBV10-1, the J call TRBJ1-1, with 7 bases that match TRBD1. This sequence was found in a human donor in a cohort sampled during active COVID-19. Written as DNA, the CDR3 is TGCGCCAGCAGTGAGTCTTGCCGCGAGAGGGACTTCAGGGGGGTCACTGAAGCTTTCTTT. Residues: CASSESCRERDFRGVTEAFF.